The 15 T cell receptor beta chains below were found in one sample sequenced in a study of blood T cell repertoires in COVID-19. TCRdb's copy holds only in-frame clones and misses some; the assay was immunoSEQ multiplex PCR. The table lists tens of thousands of clones, 80% to 90% of them singletons, with approximately 6.4% in the top ten. The sequencing sample was made of peripheral blood. All receptors come from a woman between 50 and 59 years old with acute or convalescent COVID-19.

The DNA for the CDR3 is TGTGCCAGCAGGGGAGGAGCAACTAATGAAAAACTGTTTTTT. Protein product: CASRGGATNEKLFF. This sequence joins TRBV6-5 and TRBJ1-4; no clear D gene. The CDR3 is made up of 14 amino acids. Trimming stripped 6 bases from V and 0 bases from J, with 8 bases between. Looked up from germline, CDR1 is MNHEY and CDR2 is SVGAGI.

This chain connects TRBV3-1 (or the pseudogene TRBV3-2) to TRBJ2-2; D is perhaps TRBD1 (6 bases). The CDR3 consists of 15 residues. Germline values: CDR1 LGHDT, CDR2 YNNKEL (reference sequence). The V and J ends lost 4 bases and 0 bases respectively, with 9 bases between them. CDR3: CASSPQGANTGELFF. CDR3 bases: TGTGCCAGCAGCCCACAGGGCGCGAACACCGGGGAGCTGTTTTTT.

The chain uses TRBV12-3 or TRBV12-4 and TRBJ1-2; D is perhaps TRBD1 (6 bases). V lost 10 bases to trimming and J lost 4 bases, with 13 bases between them. The CDR3 is 12 amino acids. The DNA for the CDR3 is TGTGCCACGTCGGACAGCCTCTATGGCTACACCTTC. Protein product: CATSDSLYGYTF.

The chain couples TRBV30 to TRBJ1-1, with D possibly matching TRBD1 (6 bases). V lost 4 bases and J 3 bases, leaving 9 bases between the germline ends. CDR1 and CDR2 (germline): GTSNPN, SVGIG (reference sequence). There are 12 residues in the CDR3. DNA for the CDR3: TGTGCCTGGACCGGGACACACACTGAAGCTTTCTTT. The encoded protein is CAWTGTHTEAFF.

The chain recombines TRBV9 with TRBJ1-2; D is possibly TRBD1 (5 bases). CDR3 length: 14 amino acids. V lost 0 bases and J lost 7, with 13 bases in between. Germline-derived CDR1 and CDR2 are SGDLS and YYNGEE. CDR3 coding DNA: TGTGCCAGCAGCGTAGGGGGCCCTATTGGTGGCTACACCTTC. Its protein product is CASSVGGPIGGYTF.

The rearrangement links TRBV30 to TRBJ1-6; D is possibly TRBD1 (6 bases). Germline lookup yields CDR1 GTSNPN and CDR2 SVGIG (reference sequence). This CDR3 contains 13 residues. V was cut by 2 bases and J by 10 bases, with 12 bases left in between. The CDR3 protein is CAWSTTGLSPLHF. CDR3 bases: TGTGCCTGGAGTACGACAGGTCTATCACCCCTCCACTTT.

This clone was observed once. The chain links TRBV4-1 to TRBJ1-3, with 10 bases fitting TRBD1. Per the germline V gene, CDR1 is MGHRA and CDR2 is YSYEKL. After removal of 2 bases from V and 4 bases from J, the junction contained 17 bases not matched to a gene. CDR3 length: 20 amino acids. The CDR3 sequence: CASSQRRSGTGDVSGNTIYF. CDR3 DNA sequence: TGCGCCAGCAGCCAAAGGAGATCCGGGACAGGGGATGTCTCCGGAAACACCATATATTTT.

This chain links TRBV9 with TRBJ1-5; 9 bases map to TRBD1. V dropped 0 bases and J dropped 5; count of bases not matched to a gene: 3. Germline lookup yields CDR1 SGDLS and CDR2 YYNGEE. This CDR3 has 15 amino acids. The CDR3 here is CASSVAGDRDQPQHF. For the CDR3, the DNA is TGTGCCAGCAGCGTAGCTGGGGACAGGGATCAGCCCCAGCATTTT.

The genes are TRBV6-5 and TRBJ1-2; 7 bases are a match to TRBD1. The J segment lost 7 bases and the V segment lost 4 bases, leaving 12 bases of the junction unmatched. Germline V lookup: CDR1 MNHEY, CDR2 SVGAGI. The CDR3 is made up of 15 amino acids. The CDR3 coding sequence is TGTGCCAGCAGTTTGACAGGGTCGGGGTATGGTGGCTACACCTTC. Residues: CASSLTGSGYGGYTF.

The chain has TRBV7-2 and TRBJ1-2; D call uncertain. Germline V gene lookup returns CDR1 SGHTA and CDR2 FQGNSA. Deletions cut 1 base from V and 7 bases from J, with 16 bases between. The CDR3 length is 15 residues. Written as DNA, the CDR3 is TGTGCCAGCAGCTTAGACCACAATTTTATCAGTGGCTACACCTTC. Translating it yields CASSLDHNFISGYTF.

This clone appeared many times. The chain joins TRBV2 to TRBJ2-7, with a tentative D call TRBD1 (5 bases). The V end was cut by 8 bases, the J end by 0 bases, with 14 bases between. CDR3 length: 14 residues. Germline V gives CDR1 SNHLY, CDR2 FYNNEI. The CDR3: CASFLGRDSYEQYF. The DNA for the CDR3 is TGTGCCAGCTTTCTCGGCAGGGACTCCTACGAGCAGTACTTC. The variable domain in full, completed from reference TRBV2 and TRBJ2-7, reads EPEVTQTPSHQVTQMGQEVILRCVPISNHLYFYWYRQILGQKVEFLVSFYNNEISEKSEIFDDQFSVERPDGSNFTLKIRSTKLEDSAMYFCASFLGRDSYEQYFGPGTRLTVT.

This clone is categorized as medium-sized. The chain is built from TRBV28 and TRBJ2-3; D is perhaps TRBD2 (6 bases). Germline-derived CDR1 and CDR2 are MDHEN and SYDVKM. Trimming shortened V by 5 bases and J by 0 bases, and 12 bases separated the two germline ends. The CDR3 extends over 15 amino acids. The CDR3 nucleotides are TGTGCCAGCAGTACCCCGGGGGATAGCACAGATACGCAGTATTTT. Translating it yields CASSTPGDSTDTQYF.

The table lists this clone with a few counts. The J gene is TRBJ1-1, the V gene TRBV5-4; the D gene is possibly TRBD1 (6 bases). Trimming took off 4 bases at V and 3 bases at J, with 13 bases between the two ends. The germline V gene encodes CDR1 SGHNT and CDR2 YYREEE (reference sequence). The CDR3 sequence is 14 residues long. The CDR3 reads CASSAPGADTEAFF. The DNA for the CDR3 is TGTGCCAGCAGCGCCCCAGGGGCGGACACTGAAGCTTTCTTT.

The J gene is TRBJ1-5, the V gene TRBV7-3, with D uncertain. Per germline, CDR1 SGHTA and CDR2 FQGTGA. V was cut by 3 bases and J by 4 bases, with 7 bases left in between. This CDR3 is built from 13 residues. The CDR3 reads CASSLGRNQPQHF. Here the CDR3 DNA reads TGTGCCAGCAGCTTGGGCAGAAATCAGCCCCAGCATTTT.

The chain is built from TRBV5-6 and TRBJ1-4; 8 nucleotides match TRBD1. This CDR3 has 15 residues. V lost 2 bases and J lost 8; bases outside the gene matches: 8. Germline V gene sequence: CDR1 SGHDT, CDR2 YYEEEE. The CDR3 here is CASSLTGGGREKLFF. The CDR3 DNA follows: TGTGCCAGCAGCTTAACAGGGGGAGGTCGGGAAAAACTGTTTTTT.